Shown below are 25 T cell receptor beta chains from a single sample sequenced in a study of T cells in Graves' hyperthyroidism and ophthalmopathy. The investigators amplified TCR beta CDR3 regions from RNA transcripts. When the TCR CDR3 underwent first-round RT-PCR, the HTBI primer set was used. TCRdb redid the calling of the multiplex PCR reads with MiXCR, one entry per CDR3 protein. The sample holds approximately 430,000 distinct CDR3 sequences, 14% to 15% seen once. The material sequenced was blood. The receptors stem from a man aged 18 to 30 with Graves' ophthalmopathy.

This clonotype was detected a few times. J is TRBJ2-1 and V is TRBV6-4, with 7 positions matching TRBD2. Germline V gives CDR1 MRHNA, CDR2 SNTAGT. This CDR3 region has 16 residues. V shed 6 bases and J 4 bases; nucleotides not matched to a gene: 12. The DNA for the CDR3 is TGTGCCAGCAGCCAGGGTGAGCGGGGTAGATACAATGAGCAGTTCTTC. The encoded protein is CASSQGERGRYNEQFF.

This clonotype came up many times. The CDR3 region has the DNA TGCAGTGCTAGAGGGGGACAGTCCTACGAGCAGTACTTC. Protein sequence: CSARGGQSYEQYF. The V and J genes are TRBV20-1 and TRBJ2-7, with 7 bases lining up with TRBD1. The junction had 1 base not matched to a gene; V was cut back by 1 base and J by 1 base. The CDR3 sequence is 13 residues long. From germline, CDR1 is DFQATT and CDR2 SNEGSKA (reference sequence).

This clonotype was seen ten or more times. The V call is TRBV24-1, the J call TRBJ1-2, with 10 bases lining up with TRBD1. This CDR3 comprises 15 residues. Germline V gene sequence: CDR1 KGHDR, CDR2 SFDVKD. The V gene end was trimmed by 3 bases and the J gene end by 7 bases; junction bases not matched to a gene: 7. The CDR3 spells CATSDGGQGFGGYTF. The CDR3 nucleotides read TGTGCCACCAGTGATGGGGGACAGGGGTTTGGTGGCTACACCTTC.

In this sample, this clonotype turned up many times. The chain combines TRBV6-6 with TRBJ2-5; a weak D match, TRBD1 (7 bases). The germline V gene has CDR1 MNHNY and CDR2 SVGAGI (reference sequence). This CDR3 contains 16 residues. V shed 0 bases and J shed 4 bases, with 15 bases lying between them. The CDR3 here is CASSYSREGTAETQYF. In nucleotides, the CDR3 is TGTGCCAGCAGTTACTCGCGGGAAGGGACAGCAGAGACCCAGTACTTC.

This clonotype was counted a few times. The J gene is TRBJ2-3, the V gene TRBV27; 9 bases match TRBD1. The CDR3 length is 13 residues. Per germline, CDR1 MNHEY and CDR2 SMNVEV (reference sequence). After removal of 8 bases from V and 6 bases from J, the junction contained 6 bases not matched to a gene. This chain's CDR3 is CASLRQGGDTQYF. CDR3 bases: TGTGCCAGCCTGAGACAGGGGGGCGATACGCAGTATTTT.

There are many counts of this clonotype. This CDR3 reads CASSLSPGQGIYEQYF. The CDR3 bases are TGTGCCAGCAGTTTATCGCCTGGACAGGGCATCTACGAGCAGTACTTC. This chain links TRBV27 with TRBJ2-7, with 8 bases fitting TRBD1. After removal of 0 bases from V and 3 bases from J, the junction contained 7 bases not matched to a gene. The germline gives CDR1 MNHEY, CDR2 SMNVEV (reference sequence). The CDR3 sequence is 16 residues long.

This clonotype was seen many times. The chain combines TRBV6-1 with TRBJ1-5; D is undetermined. V gave up 5 bases and J gave up 8 bases, with 10 bases separating them. The CDR3 runs to 12 residues. The germline CDR1 and CDR2 sequences are MNHNS and SASEGT. The CDR3 DNA sequence: TGTGCCAGCAGTTCAAATCGGGAGCCCCAGCATTTT. This gives the protein CASSSNREPQHF.

This clonotype showed up just a few times. This may be a read error, as it is one base from a much larger clone. The J gene is TRBJ1-2, the V gene TRBV7-9; D gene uncertain. The CDR3 loop spans 11 amino acids. The germline V gene has CDR1 SEHNR and CDR2 FQNEAQ (reference sequence). Trimming stripped 5 bases from V and 13 bases from J, with 14 bases between. The CDR3 region is CASSPGPGRTF. The CDR3, as DNA: TGTGCCAGCAGCCCTGGACCGGGCCGCACCTTC. Filled out from reference TRBV7-9 and TRBJ1-2, the complete variable domain reads DTGVSQNPRHKITKRGQNVTFRCDPISEHNRLYWYRQTLGQGPEFLTYFQNEAQLEKSRLLSDRFSAERPKGSFSTLEIQRTEQGDSAMYLCASSPGPGRTFGSGTRLTVV.

This clonotype came up many times. The V call is TRBV4-1, the J call TRBJ2-7; 9 bases agree with TRBD2. From germline, CDR1 is MGHRA and CDR2 YSYEKL. CDR3 size: 17 residues. Trimming removed 4 bases from V and 5 bases from J; junction bases left unmatched: 15. The CDR3 protein is CASSPTLAGRGTHEQYF. CDR3 bases: TGCGCCAGCAGCCCAACCCTAGCGGGGAGGGGAACCCACGAGCAGTACTTC.

This clonotype has a count of ten or more. The J gene is TRBJ2-3, the V gene TRBV5-8, with D perhaps TRBD2 (6 bases). There are 17 residues in the CDR3. V was trimmed by 4 bases and J by 2 bases, leaving 20 bases between them. CDR1 SGHTS and CDR2 YDEGEE come from the germline V gene. The DNA of the CDR3 is TGTGCCAGCAGCCCCGCCGCGGTTAGCGGATACACAGATACGCAGTATTTT. The encoded protein is CASSPAAVSGYTDTQYF.

This clonotype was counted many times. The gene calls are TRBV12-3 or TRBV12-4 and TRBJ2-7; the D is unclear. There are 12 residues in the CDR3. Trimming removed 3 bases at V and 6 bases at J, with 9 bases between. The CDR3 DNA follows: TGTGCCAGCAGTTTTAGGCGGATCGAGCAGTACTTC. Residues: CASSFRRIEQYF.

The gene calls are TRBV19 and TRBJ1-6, with D tentatively TRBD1 (5 bases). V was trimmed by 4 bases and J by 6 bases, leaving 16 bases between them. CDR1 and CDR2 from the germline V gene are LNHDA and SQIVND (reference sequence). The CDR3 totals 16 residues. The DNA of the CDR3 is TGTGCCAGTAGTAGCGATCACCGGGGCTTTAATTCACCCCTCCACTTT. This sequence encodes CASSSDHRGFNSPLHF.

This clonotype was detected ten times or more. The rearrangement joins TRBV5-1 to TRBJ2-1, with TRBD2 matching 8 bases. Germline CDR1 reads SGHRS; CDR2 reads YFSETQ. V shed 4 bases and J 1 base; nucleotides not matched to a gene: 4. The CDR3 is made up of 15 amino acids. The CDR3: CASSTTSGSYNEQFF. The CDR3 DNA reads as TGCGCCAGCAGCACCACTAGCGGATCCTACAATGAGCAGTTCTTC.

This clonotype has more than one count but fewer than ten. The CDR3 sequence is CATRQGGADTQYF. The CDR3 region has the DNA TGTGCCACCCGACAGGGTGGCGCAGATACGCAGTATTTT. This sequence joins TRBV6-2 or TRBV6-3 and TRBJ2-3, with 7 nucleotides matching TRBD1. Per the germline V gene, CDR1 is MNHEY and CDR2 is SVGEGT. The CDR3 has 13 residues. V shed 10 bases, J shed 4 bases, and the junction held 8 bases outside the gene matches.

This clonotype was detected ten times or more. This chain uses TRBV7-3 with TRBJ2-1, with TRBD1 matching 7 bases. CDR1 is SGHTA, CDR2 FQGTGA, per germline. V lost 0 bases to trimming and J lost 13 bases; unmatched junction nucleotides: 6. CDR3 length: 13 amino acids. Here the CDR3 DNA reads TGTGCCAGCAGCTTAACGAACGACAGGGACCAGTTCTTC. The encoded protein is CASSLTNDRDQFF.

This clonotype came up many times. The chain carries TRBV2 and TRBJ2-4; 8 bases are a match to TRBD2. This CDR3 is 18 amino acids long. Germline CDR1 and CDR2: SNHLY and FYNNEI. V was clipped by 7 bases and J by 0 bases; unmatched bases: 14. In nucleotides, the CDR3 is TGTGCCAGCAAGCCTAGGACGGGAGGGGCGCAAGCCAAAAACATTCAGTACTTC. Translated, it gives CASKPRTGGAQAKNIQYF.

The rearrangement uses TRBV9 and TRBJ1-6; D not certain. The ends were cut back, 0 bases at V and 6 bases at J, with 7 bases in the middle. This CDR3 has 14 amino acids. Germline lookup yields CDR1 SGDLS and CDR2 YYNGEE. This CDR3 is CASSVADFNSPLHF. The CDR3 nucleotides read TGTGCCAGCAGCGTAGCAGACTTTAATTCACCCCTCCACTTT.

This clonotype was seen repeatedly, ten times or more. The J gene is TRBJ1-2, the V gene TRBV28; D is ambiguous. Trimming removed 3 bases from V and 7 bases from J, with 21 bases in between. This CDR3 is built from 16 residues. The germline gives CDR1 MDHEN, CDR2 SYDVKM. In DNA, the CDR3 is TGTGCCAGCAGTTTCACTTTCGTGGAATATTCGGGTGGCTACACCTTC. As protein: CASSFTFVEYSGGYTF.

This clonotype was detected many times. V is TRBV7-2 and J is TRBJ2-2; D gene unclear. Trimming pared 6 bases from V and 7 bases from J, leaving 9 bases between. CDR3 length: 12 amino acids. CDR1 and CDR2 (germline): SGHTA, FQGNSA. The CDR3 reads CASSSYFGELFF. The CDR3 region has the DNA TGTGCCAGCAGTTCCTACTTCGGGGAGCTGTTTTTT. Combining the CDR3 with reference TRBV7-2 and TRBJ2-2 gives the whole variable domain GAGVSQSPSNKVTEKGKDVELRCDPISGHTALYWYRQSLGQGLEFLIYFQGNSAPDKSGLPSDRFSAERTGGSVSTLTIQRTQQEDSAVYLCASSSYFGELFFGEGSRLTVL.

V is TRBV18 and J is TRBJ2-7, with D maybe TRBD1 (6 bases). CDR3 length equals 16 residues. Deletions cut 4 bases from V and 6 bases from J, with 22 bases between. Germline loops: CDR1 KGHSH, CDR2 LQKENI. The CDR3: CASSQGDSVEVREQYF. The CDR3 DNA is TGTGCCAGCTCACAGGGGGATTCTGTGGAGGTTCGCGAGCAGTACTTC.

Remarks on this clonotype: A much larger clone is a single base away; this may be a read error. V and J are TRBV20-1 and TRBJ2-5, with 11 bases matching TRBD2. The trim removed 6 bases at V and 0 bases at J, leaving 6 bases unmatched. This CDR3 has 15 residues. Germline loops: CDR1 DFQATT, CDR2 SNEGSKA (reference sequence). The CDR3 bases are TGCAGTGCGAACCCGGGACTAGCGGACCAAGAGACCCAGTACTTC. Amino acid sequence: CSANPGLADQETQYF.

Comment on this clonotype: A read error is possible here, since a much larger clone lies one base away. The genes are TRBV18 and TRBJ2-7; the D is unclear. The CDR3 consists of 15 residues. Per the germline V gene, CDR1 is KGHSH and CDR2 is LQKENI. Trimming left V 6 bases short and J 4 bases short, with 19 bases between. In nucleotides, the CDR3 is TGTGCCAGCTCCCTGGACCAGGACCTCCCTTACGAGCAGTACTTC. The encoded protein is CASSLDQDLPYEQYF.

In its sample, this clonotype was seen many times. V is TRBV6-1 and J is TRBJ1-2; 7 nucleotides align to TRBD1. This CDR3 has 14 residues. Germline CDR1 is MNHNS and CDR2 is SASEGT. Unmatched junction bases numbered 1, after V lost 3 bases and J lost 0 bases. In DNA, the CDR3 is TGTGCCAGCAGTGACAGGGGGTCTAACTATGGCTACACCTTC. Translation gives CASSDRGSNYGYTF.

This clonotype was found many times. V is TRBV20-1 and J is TRBJ2-7; D gene ambiguous. CDR1 DFQATT and CDR2 SNEGSKA come from the germline V gene (reference sequence). This CDR3 region has 12 residues. The V and J ends lost 4 bases and 6 bases respectively, with 13 bases between them. The CDR3 sequence is CSANPRVGEQYF. In nucleotides, the CDR3 is TGCAGTGCTAACCCTAGGGTAGGCGAGCAGTACTTC.

This clonotype was recorded a few times. This chain connects TRBV5-1 to TRBJ2-1; 10 nucleotides match TRBD2. Unmatched junction bases numbered 10, after V lost 4 bases and J lost 0 bases. Germline V CDR1 and CDR2: SGHRS, YFSETQ. This CDR3 contains 18 residues. The chain's CDR3 is CASSRTSGAINSYNEQFF. CDR3 coding DNA: TGCGCCAGCAGCAGGACTAGCGGCGCTATTAACTCCTACAATGAGCAGTTCTTC.